This T cell receptor beta chain was identified in a study of vaccination and CD4 T cells after COVID-19 (dated by TCRdb to 2021 to 2024). Notes on the research overall: Every convalescent patient had a positive nasal swab PCR test for SARS-CoV-2, with mild disease in roughly ten patients and severe disease in one. As controls, cultures received a CEFX viral epitope pool (the positive control), an HIV-1 Nef peptide pool (the negative control), or no peptide at all. Participants received two doses of either the Pfizer-BioNTech BNT162b2 vaccine (n=8) or the Moderna mRNA-1273 vaccine (n=2). Post-vaccine blood samples were taken a median of about 77 days after the second vaccine dose, with a range of roughly 14 to 250 days. Post-COVID blood samples were collected from convalescent patients a median of approximately 93 days after diagnosis, with a range of roughly 30 to 170 days. The convalescent cohort included six males and four females, with two Hispanic individuals, seven Caucasians, two Asians and one multiracial person. Culture stimuli were overlapping spike peptide pools from SARS-CoV-2 and from the common cold coronaviruses HCoV-NL63, HCoV-OC43 and HCoV-229E. In around 9 COVID-19 convalescent patients and 4 infection-naive healthy vaccine recipients, researchers compared the spike-specific CD4+ TCR repertoire from before mRNA vaccination with the repertoire from after.

Note on this clonotype: What this receptor recognizes is not known. No much larger clone is present one base from it, and per-base qualities are unavailable.

Library prep was done by PCR. TCR sequencing of DNA from cultured CD4+ T cells used the Oncomine TCR Beta short-read assay at the Johns Hopkins FTIC core. The QIAamp micro DNA kit was used to extract genomic DNA from the cultured CD4+ T cells. The Oncomine TCR Beta libraries from cultured CD4+ T cells were pooled using unique dual indexes and then sequenced on an Illumina iSeq 100. In the authors' own workflow: Non-productive sequences were filtered out, and CDR3s that did not start with C, did not end with F or W, or were shorter than 7 amino acids were discarded. The MANAFEST web application was used to identify antigen-specific clonotypes by comparing peptide-stimulated wells against reference wells and other culture wells. For a clone to be called positive, the clone needed an FDR below 0.05, an odds ratio above 5, and a productive frequency above 0.1% in at least two of three replicate wells. A clonotype counted as cross-reactive if it showed significant expansion both in the SARS-CoV-2 spike wells and in at least one common cold coronavirus spike condition. CDR3 homology was assessed with Levenshtein distances (stringdist) and unrooted phylogenetic trees (ape) in R version 3.6.1. TCRdb reran the public reads through fastp at Q25 and MiXCR, keeping productive beta chains. Each CDR3 protein appears once, grouped with its most common genes and DNA. These V and J calls originate from TCRdb's pipeline instead of the authors' own analysis. This sample is represented by around 19,000 distinct CDR3 sequences; around 48% of them were singletons. The leading ten clones occupy roughly 4% of the sample.

The CDR3 covers 11 residues, taking in both the cysteine and the phenylalanine. Only the CDR3 DNA is retained, 33 bases long and in frame from the first base. Between the V and J ends, shortened by 5 bases and 6 bases respectively, the junction contains 8 bases. CDR1 and CDR2, per the germline V gene, are MGHDK and SYGVNS. Broad study findings and their caveats: Of the vaccine-specific clones in convalescent patients, 304 of 307, or nearly all, reacted only to SARS-CoV-2 spike and did not cross-react with common cold coronaviruses. In convalescent patients, a median around 85% of post-vaccine SARS-CoV-2-reactive clones were detected only after vaccination, and vaccine-specific priming was suggested by this finding. Only a relatively small number of convalescent patients were included in the study, and early timepoints following natural infection were not analyzed. The median count of SARS-CoV-2-reactive clonotypes went up from 20 to 25 after infection to 38 after vaccination, although the change was not significant.

Read against the paper, the sample's treatment or condition label means: approximately nine-day PBMC culture with coronavirus spike peptide pools or control peptides (ViraFEST assay). The study used the ViraFEST assay, which expanded antigen-specific T cells with peptide pools and then identified expanded clonotypes by TCR sequencing. The convalescent patients' positive SARS-CoV-2 PCR tests fell between March and December 2020, which was before the Alpha, Beta and Delta variants emerged in the United States. Each well held 1.5 million to 2.5 million PBMCs cultured with roughly 10 ug/ml peptide pools in IMDM containing around 5% human AB serum and roughly 10 IU/ml IL-2. Half of the culture medium was replaced with fresh IL-2-containing medium on days 3 and 7. Once the cells had been in culture for over nine days, the EasySep CD4+ T cell isolation kit was used to isolate CD4+ T cells by negative selection. PBMCs were separated from whole blood using Ficoll-Paque Plus gradient centrifugation and then either used fresh or cryopreserved at -140C. In general, triplicate wells were set up for every culture condition.

The TCR sequence derives from a human donor who had recovered from COVID-19. What was sequenced was CD4+ T cells from blood, cultured in vitro. This chain joins TRBV25-1 to TRBJ2-7; the D gene is not confidently resolved. The CDR3 protein: CASSLQSEQYF. The nucleotide sequence is TGTGCCAGCAGTTTACAGAGCGAGCAGTACTTC.